This T cell receptor (beta chain) was identified during a study of control samples from healthy donors and cancer patients. Produced via immunoSEQ multiplex PCR; TCRdb's table is partial and in-frame only. This sample carries about 270,000 clones, about 80% of them seen once, and the ten largest clones take about an eighth. The germline V and J ends were trimmed by 0 bases and 2 bases, with 11 bases remaining between them. The germline V gene encodes CDR1 SGDLS and CDR2 YYNGEE. The CDR3 covers 15 residues. Sequencing was done on a sample of PBMCs. The genes are TRBV9 and TRBJ1-2; tentative D call: TRBD1 (6 bases). This TCR derives from a woman aged 55-69 years with lung cancer. Here the CDR3 DNA reads TGTGCCAGCAGCGTAGGGGGGCGTGGGAACTATGGCTACACCTTC. It specifies CASSVGGRGNYGYTF.